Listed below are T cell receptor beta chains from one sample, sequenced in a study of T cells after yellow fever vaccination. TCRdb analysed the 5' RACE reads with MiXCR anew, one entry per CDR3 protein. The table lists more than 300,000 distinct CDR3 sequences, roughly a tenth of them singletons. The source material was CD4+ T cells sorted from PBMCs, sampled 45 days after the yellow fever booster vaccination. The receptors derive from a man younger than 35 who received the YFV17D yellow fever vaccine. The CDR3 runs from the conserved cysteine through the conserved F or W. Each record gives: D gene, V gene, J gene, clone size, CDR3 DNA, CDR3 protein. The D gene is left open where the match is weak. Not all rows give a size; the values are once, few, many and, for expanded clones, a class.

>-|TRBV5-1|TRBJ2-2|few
TGCGCCAGCAGCCCGGGACCGAAGAACACCGGGGAGCTGTTTTTT
CASSPGPKNTGELFF
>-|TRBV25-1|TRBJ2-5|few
TGTGCCAGCAGAGAAGAGGTGTTAGAGACCCAGTACTTC
CASREEVLETQYF
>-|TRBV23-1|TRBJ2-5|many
TGCGCCAGCATTACAACCGGCCCGAGAGAGACCCAGTACTTC
CASITTGPRETQYF
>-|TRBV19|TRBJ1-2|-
TGTGCCAGTTTTGGGGGGCAGGATGGCTACACCTTC
CASFGGQDGYTF
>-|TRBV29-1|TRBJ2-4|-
TGCAGCGTTACAAGCACAGGGGGGGGAAACATTCAGTACTTC
CSVTSTGGGNIQYF
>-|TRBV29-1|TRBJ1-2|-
TGCAGCGTTGCCCAGAACTATGGCTACACCTTC
CSVAQNYGYTF
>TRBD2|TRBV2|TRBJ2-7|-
TGTGCCAGCAGTGTGAGACTAGCGGGGCCCTACGAGCAGTACTTC
CASSVRLAGPYEQYF
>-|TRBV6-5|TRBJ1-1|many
TGTGCCAGCAGTTATTCTGAGAACACTGAAGCTTTCTTT
CASSYSENTEAFF
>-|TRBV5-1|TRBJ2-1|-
TGCGCCAGCAGCGGGGTGGATTTGGGTGAGCAGTTCTTC
CASSGVDLGEQFF
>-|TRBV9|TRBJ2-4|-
TGTGCCAGCAGCGTAGCCGATGGGGATCCCAAAAACATTCAGTACTTC
CASSVADGDPKNIQYF
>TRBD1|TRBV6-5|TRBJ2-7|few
TGTGCCAGCAGTTCCCGTGTAAGGACAGGAGTCTACGAGCAGTACTTC
CASSSRVRTGVYEQYF
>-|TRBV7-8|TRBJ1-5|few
TGTGCCAGCAGGACCTCTGGCCAGCCCCAGCATTTT
CASRTSGQPQHF
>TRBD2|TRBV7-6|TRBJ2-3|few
TGTGCCAGCAGCTTGGATGCGGGACTAGCAGATCAAGACGCAGATACGCAGTATTTT
CASSLDAGLADQDADTQYF
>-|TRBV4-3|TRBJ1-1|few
TGCGCCAGCAGCCAAGATAGCACCCCGGGGGGCACTGAAGCTTTCTTT
CASSQDSTPGGTEAFF
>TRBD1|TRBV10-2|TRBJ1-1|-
TGCGCCAGCAGGCTCTCAGGGGGGAACACTGAAGCTTTCTTT
CASRLSGGNTEAFF
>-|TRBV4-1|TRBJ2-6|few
TGCGCCAGCAGCCAAGTCGCGGTAAGGGCCAACGTCCTGACTTTC
CASSQVAVRANVLTF
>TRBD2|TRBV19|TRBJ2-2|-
TGTGCCAGTAGTCCCTTGACGGGGGGGAACACCGGGGAGCTGTTTTTT
CASSPLTGGNTGELFF
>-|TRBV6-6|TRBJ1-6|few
TGTGCCAGCAGTCGAGCAGGGGATTCACCCCTCCACTTT
CASSRAGDSPLHF
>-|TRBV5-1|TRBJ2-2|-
TGCGCCAGCAGGACACGACAGGGAGGGAACACCGGGGAGCTGTTTTTT
CASRTRQGGNTGELFF
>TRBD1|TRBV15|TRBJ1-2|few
TGTGCCACCAGCAGAGACCAGGGGGCATACTATGGCTACACCTTC
CATSRDQGAYYGYTF
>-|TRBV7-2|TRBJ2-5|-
TGTGCCAGCACTGAAAGTCTTCAAGAGACCCAGTACTTC
CASTESLQETQYF
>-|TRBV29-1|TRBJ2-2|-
TGCAGCGCCCTGGTCGAGGGCCACGGGGAGCTGTTTTTT
CSALVEGHGELFF
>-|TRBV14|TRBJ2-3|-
TGTGCCAGCAGCCTTATTCGGTCAGATACGCAGTATTTT
CASSLIRSDTQYF
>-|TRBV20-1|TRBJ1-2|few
TGCAGTGCTAGAGAGGGGGCTGGCTACACCTTC
CSAREGAGYTF
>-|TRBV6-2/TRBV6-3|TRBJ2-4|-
TGTGCCAGCAGTTTCATGGCGGGGTCTGTAAACATTCAGTACTTC
CASSFMAGSVNIQYF
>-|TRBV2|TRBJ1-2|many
TGTGCCAGCAGTGATGCGGCAGGCTATGGCTACACCTTC
CASSDAAGYGYTF
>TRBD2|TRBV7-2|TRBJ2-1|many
TGTGCCAGCAGCCCTGCTAGCGGGGGGGGCCTTGAGCAGTTCTTC
CASSPASGGGLEQFF
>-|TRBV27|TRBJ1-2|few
TGTGCCAGCAGCGCCGAGAGTTACTATGGCTACACCTTC
CASSAESYYGYTF
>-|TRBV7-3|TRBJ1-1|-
TGTGCCAGCAGCTTGGGGGTGGCGAGTACTGAAGCTTTCTTT
CASSLGVASTEAFF
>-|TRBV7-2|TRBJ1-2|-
TGTGCCAGCAGCTTAGTGCCCAGGGCCCCTAAAAACACCTTC
CASSLVPRAPKNTF
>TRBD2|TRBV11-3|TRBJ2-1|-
TGTGCCAGCAGTTTACGGGGCGGGGGGCATCATGAGCAGTTCTTC
CASSLRGGGHHEQFF
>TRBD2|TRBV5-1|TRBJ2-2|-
TGCGCCAGCAGCTTGGATCTAGCGGGGGGAACCGGGGAGCTGTTTTTT
CASSLDLAGGTGELFF
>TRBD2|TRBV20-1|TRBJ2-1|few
TGCAGTGCTACTTACCGGGAGGACTACTACAATGAGCAGTTCTTC
CSATYREDYYNEQFF
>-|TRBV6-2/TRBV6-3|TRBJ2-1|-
TGTGCCAGGGGAACAGGGAGCTCCTACAATGAGCAGTTCTTC
CARGTGSSYNEQFF
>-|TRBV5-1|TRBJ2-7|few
TGCGCCAGCAGCTTGACAGGGAAGAACACCGAGCAGTACTTC
CASSLTGKNTEQYF
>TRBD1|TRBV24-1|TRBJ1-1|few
TGTGCCACCAGTGATCCGGGACAGCCGAACACTGAAGCTTTCTTT
CATSDPGQPNTEAFF
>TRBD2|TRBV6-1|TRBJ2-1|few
TGTGCCAGCAGTGAGAGGCTAGCGGGGATATATGAGCAGTTCTTC
CASSERLAGIYEQFF
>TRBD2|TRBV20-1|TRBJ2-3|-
TGCAGTGCTGCAGCGGGGGGGCCCTCAGATACGCAGTATTTT
CSAAAGGPSDTQYF
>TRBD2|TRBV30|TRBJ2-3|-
TGTGCCTGGAGTGTATTCGGGGGGACCCCAGATACGCAGTATTTT
CAWSVFGGTPDTQYF
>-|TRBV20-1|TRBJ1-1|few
TGCAGTGCTCCTCGACGCCTCGTGAACACTGAAGCTTTCTTT
CSAPRRLVNTEAFF
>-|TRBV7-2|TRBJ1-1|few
TGTGCCAGCAGCGCCGCCGGGACACTGAACACTGAAGCTTTCTTT
CASSAAGTLNTEAFF
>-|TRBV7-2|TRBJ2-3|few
TGTGCCAGCAGCACCTCCCGGGCCGATACGCAGTATTTT
CASSTSRADTQYF
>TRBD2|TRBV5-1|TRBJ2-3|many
TGCGCCAGCACCCCCCGGTGGGGTAGCGGGGTTTTAAGCACAGATACGCAGTATTTT
CASTPRWGSGVLSTDTQYF
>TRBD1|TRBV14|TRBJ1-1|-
TGTGCCAGCAGCTGGGCACGACAGGGAGAAGCTTTCTTT
CASSWARQGEAFF
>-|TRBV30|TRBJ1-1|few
TGTGCCTGGAGTGTACTGCTGAACACTGAAGCTTTCTTT
CAWSVLLNTEAFF
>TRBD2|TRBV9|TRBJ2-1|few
TGTGCCAGCAGACAGGCCGCGGGGGGGAATGAGCAGTTCTTC
CASRQAAGGNEQFF
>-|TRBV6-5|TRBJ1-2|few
TGTGCCGCTATGCGGGGCTATGGCTACACCTTC
CAAMRGYGYTF
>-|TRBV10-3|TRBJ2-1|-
TGTGCCATCAGGGAATTGGGTTACAATGAGCAGTTCTTC
CAIRELGYNEQFF
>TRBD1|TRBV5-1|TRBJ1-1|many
TGCGCCAGCAGCTCGACCCCGGGACAGGGGAACACTGAAGCTTTCTTT
CASSSTPGQGNTEAFF